This TCR beta chain was recovered during a study of technical replicates of blood from several donors (dated by TCRdb to the late 2010s). The CDR3 runs 16 residues from the cysteine to the phenylalanine. Only the CDR3 region is kept as DNA, spanning 48 bases read in frame from base 1. The germline V end is reduced by 5 bases and the J end by 0 bases; junction bases left unmatched: 7. Taken from the germline V gene, the CDR1 and CDR2 loops are SGHDT and YYEEEE. Library creation used the immunoSEQ multiplex PCR assay. TCRdb took over this immuneACCESS table, retaining in-frame rearrangements with V and J assigned. Such tables are incomplete; in checked studies, under half of the missing clones stem from an unresolved V gene, and the remainder is unexplained. The sample contains approximately 92,000 clones, 85% to 95% of them found a single time. The ten largest clonotypes hold around 0.35% of the sample.

For this clone: Its antigen is currently not known. No qualities accompany the bases; no much larger clone lies one base away.

The sequencing sample was made of T cells isolated from PBMCs. The rearranged chain carries TRBV5-6 and TRBJ2-1; 8 middle bases align to TRBD1. The source is a human donor in good health. The nucleotide sequence is given as TGTGCCAGCAGTTATAGGACAGGGAGCTCCTACAATGAGCAGTTCTTC. Its coded protein is CASSYRTGSSYNEQFF.